The 26 T cell receptor beta chains below come from one sample, sequenced in a study of blood T cell repertoires in COVID-19. Some clones are missing from TCRdb's copy, which holds only in-frame ones; the method was immunoSEQ multiplex PCR. This table has some 150,000 clones, approximately 84% appearing once. Sequencing was done on a sample of PBMCs or T cells enriched from blood (not recorded which). The receptor set was obtained from a woman between 18 and 29 years old who had been exposed to COVID-19.

The V call is TRBV6-4, the J call TRBJ1-2, with 9 bases matching TRBD1. Germline CDR1 MRHNA, CDR2 SNTAGT. V lost 4 bases and J lost 4; bases outside the gene matches: 1. This CDR3 has 13 residues. As DNA, the CDR3 is TGTGCCAGCAGTGCGACAGGGGGCTATGGCTACACCTTC. Translation gives CASSATGGYGYTF.

The chain has TRBV28 and TRBJ1-6, with 9 positions matching TRBD1. Germline trimming cut 3 bases from V and 8 bases from J; bases unmatched to any gene: 5. This CDR3 has 15 amino acids. From germline, CDR1 is MDHEN and CDR2 SYDVKM. CDR3 in amino acids: CASSLGTGNYSPLHF. The CDR3 nucleotides are TGTGCCAGCAGTTTGGGGACAGGGAATTATTCACCCCTCCACTTT.

V is TRBV28 and J is TRBJ2-2; D possibly corresponds to TRBD2 (5 bases). Trimming cost V 5 bases and J 0 bases, with 16 bases left between them. Germline CDR1 is MDHEN and CDR2 is SYDVKM. This CDR3 has 17 residues. CDR3 DNA: TGTGCCAGCAGTCCCGCCGGAGGAGGATCGAACACCGGGGAGCTGTTTTTT. Translating it yields CASSPAGGGSNTGELFF.

CDR3 nucleotides: TGTGCCACCAGTGATGGCTCAGCAGGGGGAGGAGAGACCCAGTACTTC. Amino acid sequence: CATSDGSAGGGETQYF. The chain links TRBV24-1 to TRBJ2-5; D may be TRBD1 (7 bases). CDR3 length: 16 amino acids. The V gene lost 3 bases and the J gene lost 4 bases, with 17 bases spanning the gap. The germline CDR1 and CDR2 sequences are KGHDR and SFDVKD.

CDR3 DNA: TGTGCCAGCTCACCACCGGTCTACTCTGGAAACACCATATATTTT. It encodes CASSPPVYSGNTIYF. The V and J genes are TRBV18 and TRBJ1-3; D unclear. The CDR3 runs 15 residues. CDR1 and CDR2 from the germline V gene are KGHSH and LQKENI. V lost 0 bases, J lost 0 bases, and 6 bases lay in between. The full variable domain, rest sourced from reference TRBV18 and TRBJ1-3, is NAGVMQNPRHLVRRRGQEARLRCSPMKGHSHVYWYRQLPEEGLKFMVYLQKENIIDESGMPKERFSAEFPKEGPSILRIQQVVRGDSAAYFCASSPPVYSGNTIYFGEGSWLTVV.

The chain combines TRBV5-1 with TRBJ1-1; possible D gene TRBD1, 5 bases. CDR3 length equals 14 residues. The V end lost 1 base, the J end lost 0 bases, and 7 bases lay between the germline ends. Germline V gene data show CDR1 as SGHRS and CDR2 as YFSETQ. DNA for the CDR3: TGCGCCAGCAGCTTGTCGGGGGTGAACACTGAAGCTTTCTTT. Amino acids: CASSLSGVNTEAFF.

J is TRBJ1-2 and V is TRBV4-1; D might be TRBD1 (6 bases). V shed 1 base and J shed 2 bases, with 14 bases lying between them. Germline V gene lookup returns CDR1 MGHRA and CDR2 YSYEKL. The length of the CDR3 is 16 residues. The DNA for the CDR3 is TGCGCCAGCAGCCAAGCCCAGGACAGCATAAACTATGGCTACACCTTC. It codes for CASSQAQDSINYGYTF.

V gene TRBV11-2 combines with J gene TRBJ2-1, with D possibly TRBD1 on 6 matching bases. This CDR3 is built from 15 residues. Germline lookup yields CDR1 SGHAT and CDR2 FQNNGV. With 4 bases removed from V and 0 bases from J, the gap between germline ends came to 10 bases. The CDR3 sequence: CASSSGHSSYNEQFF. The CDR3 coding sequence is TGTGCCAGCAGCTCGGGACATAGCTCCTACAATGAGCAGTTCTTC.

This chain joins TRBV7-9 and TRBJ2-7, with 7 bases fitting TRBD2. The CDR3 covers 15 residues. Trimming took 5 bases from V and 3 from J; bases not matched to a gene: 10. CDR1 is SEHNR, CDR2 FQNEAQ, per germline (reference sequence). CDR3 amino acids: CASSPYGGRSYEQYF. Written as DNA, the CDR3 is TGTGCCAGCAGCCCCTATGGCGGGAGAAGCTACGAGCAGTACTTC.

The chain combines TRBV25-1 with TRBJ2-3; 8 bases agree with TRBD2. The V gene end was trimmed by 3 bases and the J gene end by 2 bases; junction bases not matched to a gene: 10. Germline-derived CDR1 and CDR2 are MGHDK and SYGVNS. The CDR3 runs to 17 residues. This chain's CDR3 is CASSEPSTSGFTDTQYF. CDR3 in DNA: TGTGCCAGCAGTGAGCCGTCAACTAGCGGATTCACAGATACGCAGTATTTT.

This clone was detected once. This chain joins TRBV9 and TRBJ2-7; 11 positions agree with TRBD2. Per germline, CDR1 SGDLS and CDR2 YYNGEE. CDR3 length equals 15 residues. The J segment lost 4 bases and the V segment lost 0 bases, leaving 3 bases of the junction unmatched. CDR3 coding DNA: TGTGCCAGCAGCGTAGGGTGGACTAGCGGGTACGAGCAGTACTTC. This encodes CASSVGWTSGYEQYF.

This clone was seen just once. The chain uses TRBV7-8 and TRBJ1-2; 10 positions match TRBD1. V dropped 2 bases and J dropped 7; count of bases not matched to a gene: 4. There are 14 residues in the CDR3. Looked up from germline, CDR1 is SGHVS and CDR2 is FQNEAQ. The CDR3 reads CASSLLRTGGGYTF. DNA of the CDR3: TGTGCCAGCAGCTTACTCCGGACAGGGGGTGGCTACACCTTC.

The chain joins TRBV27 to TRBJ2-5, with D possibly matching TRBD2 (6 bases). Trimming left V 6 bases short and J 6 bases short, with 17 bases between. CDR3 size: 14 residues. The germline CDR1 and CDR2 sequences are MNHEY and SMNVEV (reference sequence). For the CDR3, the DNA is TGTGCCAGCAGCAAACGCCGGGAGATCAAGACCCAGTACTTC. Translation gives CASSKRREIKTQYF.

Here the CDR3 reads CAWIRQSRNTEAFF. DNA of the CDR3: TGTGCCTGGATAAGACAGAGTCGGAACACTGAAGCTTTCTTT. The chain employs TRBV30 and TRBJ1-1; maybe TRBD1 (5 bases). Trimming pared 4 bases from V and 1 base from J, leaving 13 bases between. There are 14 residues in the CDR3. Per germline, CDR1 GTSNPN and CDR2 SVGIG (reference sequence).

This clone was detected only once. This chain uses TRBV6-5 with TRBJ2-7, with TRBD2 matching over 7 bases. The trim removed 9 bases at V and 0 bases at J, leaving 11 bases unmatched. The CDR3 runs to 15 residues. Germline V CDR1 and CDR2: MNHEY, SVGAGI. CDR3 amino acids: CASRPIAGASYEQYF. In DNA form, the CDR3 reads TGTGCCAGTCGCCCTATAGCGGGTGCCTCCTACGAGCAGTACTTC.

The V call is TRBV11-2, the J call TRBJ1-2, with a tentative D call TRBD1 (5 bases). The V and J ends lost 0 bases and 5 bases respectively, with 16 bases between them. Germline V gene data show CDR1 as SGHAT and CDR2 as FQNNGV. The CDR3 length is 16 residues. DNA of the CDR3: TGTGCCAGCAGCTTAGATTCAGGAGGGGCGGGGTATGGCTACACCTTC. Residues: CASSLDSGGAGYGYTF. The full variable domain, its missing parts supplied by reference TRBV11-2 and TRBJ1-2, is EAGVAQSPRYKIIEKRQSVAFWCNPISGHATLYWYQQILGQGPKLLIQFQNNGVVDDSQLPKDRFSAERLKGVDSTLKIQPAKLEDSAVYLCASSLDSGGAGYGYTFGSGTRLTVV.

The chain recombines TRBV20-1 with TRBJ1-2; D uncertain. CDR1 is DFQATT, CDR2 SNEGSKA, per germline (reference sequence). Trimming shortened V by 3 bases and J by 8 bases, and 13 bases separated the two germline ends. This CDR3 contains 12 residues. In nucleotides, the CDR3 is TGCAGTGCTAGTAATGCGGTCGGAGGCTACACCTTC. Protein: CSASNAVGGYTF.

The V and J genes are TRBV15 and TRBJ2-2; maybe TRBD2 (6 bases). Trimming shortened V by 1 base and J by 7 bases, and 19 bases separated the two germline ends. The CDR3 is 17 amino acids. Germline-derived CDR1 and CDR2 are LNHNV and YYDKDF (reference sequence). In DNA form, the CDR3 reads TGTGCCACCAGCAGAGGACCCCAAGGGACTCCCAGCGGGGAGCTGTTTTTT. It is translated as CATSRGPQGTPSGELFF.

V gene TRBV11-2 combines with J gene TRBJ2-5; 12 bases agree with TRBD2. The CDR3 runs to 15 residues. J was trimmed by 5 bases and V by 5 bases; bases with no gene match: 6. Germline CDR1 SGHAT, CDR2 FQNNGV. This CDR3 is CASSASGRAFETQYF. The CDR3 bases are TGTGCCAGCAGCGCTAGCGGGAGGGCCTTTGAGACCCAGTACTTC.

J is TRBJ2-7 and V is TRBV24-1; TRBD2 matches 10 bases. Germline CDR1 and CDR2: KGHDR and SFDVKD. The CDR3 has 16 amino acids. J gave up 4 bases and V 5 bases, and 10 bases lay outside the gene matches. The CDR3 loop is CATSGPKREGLYEQYF. The CDR3 nucleotides read TGTGCCACCAGTGGTCCAAAGCGGGAGGGTCTGTACGAGCAGTACTTC.

The CDR3 sequence is CASSPKTAYLSGANVLTF. CDR3 nucleotides: TGTGCCAGCTCACCTAAGACAGCTTACCTCTCTGGGGCCAACGTCCTGACTTTC. The V and J genes are TRBV18 and TRBJ2-6, with D tentatively TRBD1 (5 bases). The CDR3 is 18 residues long. Trimming took 3 bases from V and 0 from J, leaving 15 bases between them. Per germline, CDR1 KGHSH and CDR2 LQKENI.

The V and J genes are TRBV18 and TRBJ2-7, with a possible D match to TRBD2 (5 bases). Germline values: CDR1 KGHSH, CDR2 LQKENI. V was shortened by 3 bases and J by 1 base, with 13 bases between the two germline ends. The CDR3 runs to 15 residues. CDR3 in amino acids: CASSPSIGESYEQYF. The CDR3, as DNA: TGTGCCAGCTCACCGTCGATCGGGGAGTCCTACGAGCAGTACTTC.

This clone occurred a few times. V usage is TRBV10-1 and J usage is TRBJ2-7; tentatively, D is TRBD2 (6 bases). V lost 6 bases to trimming and J lost 0 bases, with 9 bases between them. Germline V lookup: CDR1 WNHNN, CDR2 SYGVQD (reference sequence). The length of the CDR3 is 13 residues. CDR3 sequence: CASSPGLSYEQYF. In nucleotides, the CDR3 is TGCGCCAGCAGCCCGGGACTCTCCTACGAGCAGTACTTC.

This chain links TRBV25-1 with TRBJ2-2, with D unresolved. The V gene lost 8 bases and the J gene lost 8 bases, with 12 bases spanning the gap. The CDR3 extends over 12 amino acids. CDR1 and CDR2 (germline): MGHDK, SYGVNS. CDR3 nucleotides: TGTGCCAGCCGCCGTGAGTTAGGGGAGCTGTTTTTT. Translating it yields CASRRELGELFF.

The chain combines TRBV6-2 or TRBV6-3 with TRBJ2-7, with D tentatively TRBD2 (6 bases). This CDR3 is built from 17 residues. Germline CDR1 and CDR2: MNHEY and SVGEGT. The ends were cut back, 2 bases at V and 0 bases at J, with 17 bases in the middle. The CDR3 loop reads CASSYELAVRSSYEQYF. The DNA for the CDR3 is TGTGCCAGCAGTTACGAACTAGCAGTCAGGAGCTCCTACGAGCAGTACTTC.

Only a few counts were recorded for this clone. The chain is built from TRBV13 and TRBJ1-2; possible D gene TRBD1, 5 bases. V was pared by 3 bases and J by 8 bases, with 13 bases between. This CDR3 has 13 residues. Germline CDR1 PRHDT, CDR2 FYEKMQ (reference sequence). This CDR3 reads CASSLAGSEGYTF. The CDR3 region has the DNA TGTGCCAGCAGCTTGGCAGGGTCAGAGGGCTACACCTTC. Variable domain in full (rest from reference TRBV13 and TRBJ1-2): AAGVIQSPRHLIKEKRETATLKCYPIPRHDTVYWYQQGPGQDPQFLISFYEKMQSDKGSIPDRFSAQQFSDYHSELNMSSLELGDSALYFCASSLAGSEGYTFGSGTRLTVV.